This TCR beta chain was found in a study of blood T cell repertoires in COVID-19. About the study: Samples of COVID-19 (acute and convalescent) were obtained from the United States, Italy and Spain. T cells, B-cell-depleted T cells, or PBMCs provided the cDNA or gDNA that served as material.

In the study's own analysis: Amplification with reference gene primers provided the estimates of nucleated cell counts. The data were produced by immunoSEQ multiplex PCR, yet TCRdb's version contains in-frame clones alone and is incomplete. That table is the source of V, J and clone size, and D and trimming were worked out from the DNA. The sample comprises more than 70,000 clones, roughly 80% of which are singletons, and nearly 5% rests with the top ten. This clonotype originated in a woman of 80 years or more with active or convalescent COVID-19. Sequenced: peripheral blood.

Written as DNA, the CDR3 is TGTGCGGGGGGAGGGGGCACAGGACTAGCGACCGAGCAGTACTTC. Residues: CAGGGGTGLATEQYF. V gene TRBV7-8 combines with J gene TRBJ2-7; the match to TRBD2 covers 9 bases. CDR1 is SGHVS, CDR2 FQNEAQ, per germline. This CDR3 has 15 amino acids.